The rows below give T cell receptor beta chains drawn from one sample of a study of OX40 agonist ivuxolimab in advanced cancers. The repertoire was sequenced with immunoSEQ multiplex PCR; TCRdb's copy has only in-frame clones and lacks some. The repertoire holds 48,000 or so clones, with roughly three quarters as singletons. Here the sequenced sample was CD4+ or CD8+ T cells sorted from blood, taken in a trial of the OX40 agonist ivuxolimab. The receptors shown here come from an adult with an advanced solid tumor such as melanoma, head and neck, liver or kidney cancer. CDR3s include the opening cysteine and the closing phenylalanine or tryptophan. Fields, in order: clone size, D gene, J gene, V gene, CDR3 DNA, CDR3 protein. The D gene is left open where the match is weak. Clone size appears in some rows only: once, few, many, or a class for an expanded clone.

clone_size: NA
d_call: NA
j_call: TRBJ2-1
v_call: TRBV6-5
cdr3_nt: TGTGCCAGCACTTCCCCGGACTACCTGCACAATGAGCAGTTCTTC
cdr3_aa: CASTSPDYLHNEQFF

clone_size: once
d_call: NA
j_call: TRBJ1-3
v_call: TRBV18
cdr3_nt: TGTGCCAGCTCACCCAATGACTCTGGAAACACCATATATTTT
cdr3_aa: CASSPNDSGNTIYF

clone_size: NA
d_call: NA
j_call: TRBJ1-2
v_call: TRBV6-5
cdr3_nt: TGTGCCAGCAGACCACTTGGGGGATATTACTATGGCTACACCTTC
cdr3_aa: CASRPLGGYYYGYTF

clone_size: NA
d_call: TRBD2
j_call: TRBJ2-7
v_call: TRBV27
cdr3_nt: TGTGCCAGCAGTCCGCTCGGGCTAGCGGGAGCCCCCAGGCAGTACTTC
cdr3_aa: CASSPLGLAGAPRQYF

clone_size: NA
d_call: NA
j_call: TRBJ2-3
v_call: TRBV5-1
cdr3_nt: TGCGCCAGCAGGATTGATCCTCCCACCACAGATACGCAGTATTTT
cdr3_aa: CASRIDPPTTDTQYF

clone_size: few
d_call: TRBD1
j_call: TRBJ1-2
v_call: TRBV19
cdr3_nt: TGTGCCAGTAGTGGTACCGGGACAGGGCATGGCTACACCTTC
cdr3_aa: CASSGTGTGHGYTF

clone_size: NA
d_call: TRBD1
j_call: TRBJ2-7
v_call: TRBV7-7
cdr3_nt: TGTGCCAGCAGCCAAGAACCGGGACAGTTCTACGAGCAGTACTTC
cdr3_aa: CASSQEPGQFYEQYF

clone_size: NA
d_call: NA
j_call: TRBJ1-5
v_call: TRBV7-2
cdr3_nt: TGTGCCAGCAGCTTAGTCCGGGGCAATCAGCCCCAGCATTTT
cdr3_aa: CASSLVRGNQPQHF

clone_size: NA
d_call: NA
j_call: TRBJ2-7
v_call: TRBV28
cdr3_nt: TGTGCCCTAGCGTCTAGCTCCTACGAGCAGTACTTC
cdr3_aa: CALASSSYEQYF

clone_size: NA
d_call: TRBD1
j_call: TRBJ1-2
v_call: TRBV5-4
cdr3_nt: TGTGCCAGCAGCCTGAACAGGGGTCATGGCTACACCTTC
cdr3_aa: CASSLNRGHGYTF

clone_size: NA
d_call: NA
j_call: TRBJ2-1
v_call: TRBV9
cdr3_nt: TGTGCCAGCAGCGTAGATGGGGCCTCGGGGAGTGAGCAGTTCTTC
cdr3_aa: CASSVDGASGSEQFF

clone_size: NA
d_call: NA
j_call: TRBJ1-1
v_call: TRBV6-6
cdr3_nt: TGTGCCAGCAGAGACAGTCTAATGAACACTGAAGCTTTCTTT
cdr3_aa: CASRDSLMNTEAFF

clone_size: NA
d_call: NA
j_call: TRBJ1-3
v_call: TRBV9
cdr3_nt: TGTGCCAGCAGCGTAGCCCCCCCCAACCTCCTATCTGGAAACACCATATATTTT
cdr3_aa: CASSVAPPNLLSGNTIYF

clone_size: NA
d_call: NA
j_call: TRBJ1-3
v_call: TRBV7-9
cdr3_nt: TGTGCCAGCAGCTTAGTGTCCGGACAGTTCTCTGGAAACACCATATATTTT
cdr3_aa: CASSLVSGQFSGNTIYF

clone_size: NA
d_call: NA
j_call: TRBJ2-3
v_call: TRBV5-1
cdr3_nt: TGCGCCAGCAGCTTGGTGGGACTGGTACCAGATACGCAGTATTTT
cdr3_aa: CASSLVGLVPDTQYF

clone_size: NA
d_call: NA
j_call: TRBJ1-5
v_call: TRBV19
cdr3_nt: TGTGCCAGTAGTCTACGGGACGGATCTAGCAATCAGCCCCAGCATTTT
cdr3_aa: CASSLRDGSSNQPQHF

clone_size: NA
d_call: TRBD1
j_call: TRBJ2-7
v_call: TRBV19
cdr3_nt: TGTGCCAGTACACCCCAATCCGGGACAGGGGGTTTCGACGAGCAGTACTTC
cdr3_aa: CASTPQSGTGGFDEQYF

clone_size: NA
d_call: TRBD2
j_call: TRBJ2-7
v_call: TRBV9
cdr3_nt: TGTGCCAGCAGCGTAGATAGCGGGAGGGTGAAATACGAGCAGTACTTC
cdr3_aa: CASSVDSGRVKYEQYF

clone_size: NA
d_call: NA
j_call: TRBJ1-2
v_call: TRBV2
cdr3_nt: TGTGCCAGCAGTGACGCGACCCGGGCAGGGGTTGGCGGCTACACCTTC
cdr3_aa: CASSDATRAGVGGYTF

clone_size: NA
d_call: TRBD1
j_call: TRBJ1-2
v_call: TRBV30
cdr3_nt: TGTGCCTGGAGTGTAGGGGACAGGGTTGGCTACACCTTC
cdr3_aa: CAWSVGDRVGYTF

clone_size: NA
d_call: NA
j_call: TRBJ2-7
v_call: TRBV9
cdr3_nt: TGTGCCAGCAGCCTCAGGGATTCCCACGAGCAGTACTTC
cdr3_aa: CASSLRDSHEQYF

clone_size: NA
d_call: TRBD2
j_call: TRBJ2-5
v_call: TRBV5-1
cdr3_nt: TGCGCCAGCAGCTTGTTGCCTAGCGGGAGCATGGGGTCCAGAGAGACCCAGTACTTC
cdr3_aa: CASSLLPSGSMGSRETQYF

clone_size: NA
d_call: NA
j_call: TRBJ1-3
v_call: TRBV7-9
cdr3_nt: TGTGCCAGCAGCTTTGGCGGGGGAGACACCATATATTTT
cdr3_aa: CASSFGGGDTIYF

clone_size: NA
d_call: NA
j_call: TRBJ2-1
v_call: TRBV4-3
cdr3_nt: TGCGCCAGCAGCCAAGAACTGAAAACCTTAGCTGAGCAGTTCTTC
cdr3_aa: CASSQELKTLAEQFF

clone_size: once
d_call: TRBD2
j_call: TRBJ2-7
v_call: TRBV2
cdr3_nt: TGTGCCAGCAATGAACGCGCTAGCGGGAGCAACGAGCAGTACTTC
cdr3_aa: CASNERASGSNEQYF

clone_size: NA
d_call: TRBD2
j_call: TRBJ2-7
v_call: TRBV7-9
cdr3_nt: TGTGCCAGCAGACCACTAGCGGGGGCGCCGGTCTTC
cdr3_aa: CASRPLAGAPVF

clone_size: NA
d_call: NA
j_call: TRBJ1-2
v_call: TRBV2
cdr3_nt: TGTGCCAGCAGCCGACTTTGGACAACGAACTATGGCTACACCTTC
cdr3_aa: CASSRLWTTNYGYTF

clone_size: once
d_call: NA
j_call: TRBJ1-3
v_call: TRBV18
cdr3_nt: TGTGCCAGCTCACCCTTTGACGGAGCCTCTGGAAACACCATATATTTT
cdr3_aa: CASSPFDGASGNTIYF

clone_size: NA
d_call: NA
j_call: TRBJ2-2
v_call: TRBV12-5
cdr3_nt: TGTGCTAGTGGTTTGGAGCAGGCCGGGGAGCTGTTTTTT
cdr3_aa: CASGLEQAGELFF

clone_size: NA
d_call: TRBD2
j_call: TRBJ2-3
v_call: TRBV30
cdr3_nt: TGTGCCTGGAGTGTATATTCAGGGGAGCTAGCGGGAGTGAACACAGATACGCAGTATTTT
cdr3_aa: CAWSVYSGELAGVNTDTQYF

clone_size: NA
d_call: NA
j_call: TRBJ2-5
v_call: TRBV7-8
cdr3_nt: TGTGCCAGCAGCTCCCCCCCCCTAGCGCAGTACCAAGAGACCCAGTACTTC
cdr3_aa: CASSSPPLAQYQETQYF

clone_size: once
d_call: NA
j_call: TRBJ1-1
v_call: TRBV11-2
cdr3_nt: TGTGCCACTGGCCTAGCCGGGAACACTGAAGCTTTCTTT
cdr3_aa: CATGLAGNTEAFF

clone_size: NA
d_call: NA
j_call: TRBJ1-1
v_call: TRBV10-3
cdr3_nt: TGTGCCATCAGTGACTCAGGGGTGGACACTGAAGCTTTCTTT
cdr3_aa: CAISDSGVDTEAFF

clone_size: NA
d_call: TRBD1
j_call: TRBJ2-1
v_call: TRBV25-1
cdr3_nt: TGTGCCAGCAGTGAAGGGACAGGGGCCTACAATGAGCAGTTCTTC
cdr3_aa: CASSEGTGAYNEQFF

clone_size: NA
d_call: TRBD1
j_call: TRBJ1-1
v_call: TRBV27
cdr3_nt: TGTGCCAGCAGGCTAACTGGACAGGGTAGAGGTGAAGCTTTCTTT
cdr3_aa: CASRLTGQGRGEAFF

clone_size: NA
d_call: NA
j_call: TRBJ2-5
v_call: TRBV7-2
cdr3_nt: TGTGCCAGCAGCTTAGCGGGGGGACAAGAGACCCAGTACTTC
cdr3_aa: CASSLAGGQETQYF

clone_size: NA
d_call: TRBD2
j_call: TRBJ2-1
v_call: TRBV7-8
cdr3_nt: TGTGCCAGCAGCTCGGGACTAGCGGGAGGCCGATCTAGCTCCTACAATGAGCAGTTCTTC
cdr3_aa: CASSSGLAGGRSSSYNEQFF

clone_size: few
d_call: TRBD2
j_call: TRBJ2-5
v_call: TRBV29-1
cdr3_nt: TGCAGCGCCGTAGCGGGGGGACTCCAAGAGACCCAGTACTTC
cdr3_aa: CSAVAGGLQETQYF

clone_size: NA
d_call: NA
j_call: TRBJ1-1
v_call: TRBV10-3
cdr3_nt: TGTGCCATCAGCGAGCCAGGAGGGGAAGCTTTCTTT
cdr3_aa: CAISEPGGEAFF

clone_size: NA
d_call: TRBD2
j_call: TRBJ2-5
v_call: TRBV30
cdr3_nt: TGTGCCTGTATTACTTCGGGCCTAGCGGGTTATCAAGAGACCCAGTACTTC
cdr3_aa: CACITSGLAGYQETQYF

clone_size: NA
d_call: NA
j_call: TRBJ1-1
v_call: TRBV29-1
cdr3_nt: TGCAGCGTTGAAACGGGTATGAACACTGAAGCTTTCTTT
cdr3_aa: CSVETGMNTEAFF

clone_size: NA
d_call: TRBD1
j_call: TRBJ1-5
v_call: TRBV7-9
cdr3_nt: TGTGCCAGCAGCTTAGGGACAGGGGGCTTCGGACAGCCCCAGCATTTT
cdr3_aa: CASSLGTGGFGQPQHF

clone_size: NA
d_call: TRBD1
j_call: TRBJ1-4
v_call: TRBV10-3
cdr3_nt: TGTGCCATCAGTCGGACAGGGGACGACGATGAAAAACTGTTTTTT
cdr3_aa: CAISRTGDDDEKLFF

clone_size: few
d_call: TRBD1
j_call: TRBJ2-3
v_call: TRBV5-1
cdr3_nt: TGCGCCAGCAGCATGACAGGGGGCGGGTCAGATACGCAGTATTTT
cdr3_aa: CASSMTGGGSDTQYF

clone_size: NA
d_call: TRBD1
j_call: TRBJ1-2
v_call: TRBV19
cdr3_nt: TGTGCCAGTAGTCCCGACAGGGTGGACTATGGCTACACCTTC
cdr3_aa: CASSPDRVDYGYTF

clone_size: NA
d_call: NA
j_call: TRBJ1-3
v_call: TRBV2
cdr3_nt: TGTGCCAGCAGTGATTTACTTGTCACGGCTGGAAACACCATATATTTT
cdr3_aa: CASSDLLVTAGNTIYF

clone_size: NA
d_call: TRBD2
j_call: TRBJ2-1
v_call: TRBV28
cdr3_nt: TGTGCCAGCAGCTCCACCGGGACTAGGGTTTATGAGCAGTTCTTC
cdr3_aa: CASSSTGTRVYEQFF

clone_size: NA
d_call: NA
j_call: TRBJ1-1
v_call: TRBV19
cdr3_nt: TGTGCCAGTAGTATGGGGGTTCCAATGAACACTGAAGCTTTCTTT
cdr3_aa: CASSMGVPMNTEAFF

clone_size: once
d_call: NA
j_call: TRBJ2-1
v_call: TRBV19
cdr3_nt: TGTGCCAGTAGCCGATTCACCCGCTCCTACAATGAGCAGTTCTTC
cdr3_aa: CASSRFTRSYNEQFF

clone_size: once
d_call: NA
j_call: TRBJ2-3
v_call: TRBV29-1
cdr3_nt: TGCAGCGGAGACAGCCTACTCACAGATACGCAGTATTTT
cdr3_aa: CSGDSLLTDTQYF

clone_size: many
d_call: NA
j_call: TRBJ1-1
v_call: TRBV7-9
cdr3_nt: TGTGCCAGCAGCTTAAGGGGGACGGACACTGAAGCTTTCTTT
cdr3_aa: CASSLRGTDTEAFF

clone_size: NA
d_call: NA
j_call: TRBJ2-7
v_call: TRBV5-4
cdr3_nt: TGTGCCAGCAGCTTATCCGAGTCTATTCGGGAGCAGTACTTC
cdr3_aa: CASSLSESIREQYF

clone_size: NA
d_call: TRBD1
j_call: TRBJ2-7
v_call: TRBV11-3
cdr3_nt: TGTGCCAGCAGCTTAGGATCGCGGGCAGGGGGTACGGAGGAGCAGTACTTC
cdr3_aa: CASSLGSRAGGTEEQYF

clone_size: NA
d_call: NA
j_call: TRBJ2-3
v_call: TRBV9
cdr3_nt: TGTGCCAGCAGCGTGATGGGGACTGCAGATACGCAGTATTTT
cdr3_aa: CASSVMGTADTQYF

clone_size: NA
d_call: NA
j_call: TRBJ1-5
v_call: TRBV5-1
cdr3_nt: TGCGCCAGCCGTTTAACAGGGCAAATCAATCAGCCCCAGCATTTT
cdr3_aa: CASRLTGQINQPQHF